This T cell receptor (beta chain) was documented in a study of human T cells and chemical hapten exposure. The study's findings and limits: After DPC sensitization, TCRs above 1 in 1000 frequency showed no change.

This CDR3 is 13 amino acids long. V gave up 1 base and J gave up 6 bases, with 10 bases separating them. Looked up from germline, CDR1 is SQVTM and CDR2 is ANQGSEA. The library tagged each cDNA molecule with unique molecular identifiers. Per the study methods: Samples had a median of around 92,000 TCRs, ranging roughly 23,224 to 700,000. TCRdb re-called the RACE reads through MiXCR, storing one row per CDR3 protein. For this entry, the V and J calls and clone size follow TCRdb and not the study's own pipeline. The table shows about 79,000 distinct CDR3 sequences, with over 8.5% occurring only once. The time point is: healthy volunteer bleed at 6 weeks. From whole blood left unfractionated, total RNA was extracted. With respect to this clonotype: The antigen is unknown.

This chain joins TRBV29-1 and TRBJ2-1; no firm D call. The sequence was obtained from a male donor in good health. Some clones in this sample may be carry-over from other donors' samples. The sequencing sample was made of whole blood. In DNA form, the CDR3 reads TGCAGCGTTGAAGCCCTCTCGGGCAATGAGCAGTTCTTC. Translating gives CSVEALSGNEQFF.